This TCR beta chain came from a study of shared T cell receptors in the human thymus. This CDR3 is built from 15 residues. Per germline, CDR1 SGHTA and CDR2 FQGNSA. Trimming took 3 bases from V and 3 from J, leaving 15 bases between them. Data came from immunoSEQ multiplex PCR; TCRdb stores just in-frame clones and leaves some out. The sample has about 660,000 clones, approximately 88% seen once. This same sample was also part of a study on human thymus T cells. In that study: Thymic samples were excised during corrective heart operations. Thymic and blood repertoires appeared to carry a bias in their V and J gene usage. Related research found strongly overlapping thymic repertoires in unrelated individuals.

Sequenced input: thymocytes. The sequence derives from a boy in the first two years of life with a congenital heart defect. The rearrangement uses TRBV7-2 and TRBJ2-7; D may be TRBD2 (5 bases). CDR3 residues: CASSFGVGFGYEQYF. The CDR3 coding sequence is TGTGCCAGCAGCTTCGGGGTGGGTTTCGGCTACGAGCAGTACTTC.